The T cell receptor beta chain described here comes from a study of early T cells in non-severe SARS-CoV-2 infection (dated by TCRdb to the early 2020s). Concerning the study at large: Because TCR sequencing was done on bulk RNA from unsorted whole blood, the alpha and beta chains could not be paired.

Study-wide findings and limitations: Matching against VDJdb was skewed toward anti-spike CD8 responses, likely underestimated virus-specific expansions, and missed private and CD4 specificities.

The junction carries 16 bases between V and J, which are trimmed by 6 bases and 7 bases respectively. The CDR3 holds 13 amino acids from the cysteine to the phenylalanine. Left in the record is the CDR3 DNA by itself, 39 bases read in frame from the first base. In the germline V gene, CDR1 corresponds to MNHEY and CDR2 to SVGAGI. The study was a case-control design nested within a healthcare worker cohort in London, UK, with weekly nasopharyngeal swab PCR tests and blood sampling. Between 23 and 31 March 2020, the week of the UK lockdown, healthcare workers were enrolled and then followed up weekly for as long as 16 weeks. The sample holds many counts of this clonotype. It lacks a known antigen. No per-base quality is available; no much larger clone lies one base away. The library was obtained by 5' RACE. The data were produced on a NextSeq 500. In the TCR library protocol, unique molecular identifiers were attached to individual cDNA molecules to correct for PCR bias and sequencing error. Both TCR alpha and beta chains were sequenced, and tight co-correlation was observed between alpha and beta sequence abundances in each sample. The authors' analysis ran thus. Decombinator V4 was used to perform V gene, J gene and CDR3 annotation of TCR sequences. TCRs were defined as expanded if a significant change between any two time points was detected under a Poisson model with p below 0.0001. TCR abundances were normalised to the total number of TCRs sequenced in each sample and reported as counts per million. TRAV1-2 paired with TRAJ12, TRAJ20 or TRAJ33 defined MAIT TCRs, while TRAV10 paired with TRAJ18 defined iNKT TCRs. VDJdb, accessed 1 November 2021, was searched for CMV, EBV and SARS-CoV-2 annotated TCRs, excluding TCRs annotated for multiple antigens. TCRdb reworked the public reads: Q25 trimming with fastp, MiXCR clone assembly, productive beta chains retained. Each entry is one CDR3 protein sequence, shown with its most common DNA and genes. TCRdb, not the authors, supplied the V and J calls. The sample table holds about 81,000 distinct CDR3 sequences, of which about 6% were seen once. The ten largest clones add up to about 7.5% of the sample.

The V and J segments used are TRBV6-5 and TRBJ2-7; D gene: possibly TRBD2, on 6 matching bases. The TCR sequence derives from an adult who was a healthcare worker with PCR-confirmed SARS-CoV-2 infection or an uninfected control (not recorded which). The specimen was whole blood. The nucleotides read TGTGCCAGCAGCCCCGGGACTCCGTTGGAGCAGTACTTC. Its coded protein is CASSPGTPLEQYF.